Following are 18 T cell receptor beta chains from one sample sequenced in a study of STAT3 mutations in large granular lymphocyte leukemia. Whole-study results and caveats: At least one immunodominant TCR beta clonotype appeared in every T-cell large granular lymphocyte leukemia patient.

The antigens for these receptors are not known. Here immunoSEQ multiplex PCR was the method, and the copy in TCRdb shows in-frame clones only, minus some. The sample consists of about 4,600 clones, approximately 50% of them appearing once. The sample comprised peripheral blood mononuclear cells. These receptors all come from a male patient in his fifties with T-cell large granular lymphocyte leukemia. Some clones in this sample may be carry-over from other donors' samples.

This clone was counted between two and nine times. The chain has TRBV5-1 and TRBJ1-2, with D unclear. The CDR3 has 15 amino acids. Germline CDR1 is SGHRS and CDR2 is YFSETQ. Trimming cost V 3 bases and J 8 bases, with 20 bases left between them. In nucleotides, the CDR3 is TGCGCCAGCAGCTCAGGCGAACCGAGGATAGGGGGCTACACCTTC. It codes for CASSSGEPRIGGYTF.

This clone has only a few counts. The V and J genes are TRBV5-1 and TRBJ1-4; D may be TRBD1 (6 bases). CDR3 length: 14 amino acids. V gave up 4 bases and J gave up 7 bases, with 14 bases separating them. Germline lookup yields CDR1 SGHRS and CDR2 YFSETQ. In nucleotides, the CDR3 is TGCGCCAGCAGCCTGATGGACAGCGGTGAAAAACTGTTTTTT. It codes for CASSLMDSGEKLFF.

There are a few counts of this clone. The V gene is TRBV5-6, the J gene TRBJ2-3, with D possibly matching TRBD2 (5 bases). Germline loops: CDR1 SGHDT, CDR2 YYEEEE. V was pared by 0 bases and J by 0 bases, with 8 bases between. The CDR3 loop spans 15 amino acids. The DNA for the CDR3 is TGTGCCAGCAGCTTGGCCACGGGGAGCACAGATACGCAGTATTTT. Amino acids: CASSLATGSTDTQYF.

The genes are TRBV5-1 and TRBJ2-4; D is unclear. Germline V gives CDR1 SGHRS, CDR2 YFSETQ. The CDR3 is 15 residues long. Trimming removed 4 bases at V and 8 bases at J, with 19 bases between. The DNA for the CDR3 is TGCGCCAGCAGCGTGTCGGACCCTAGTGGAGACATTCAGTACTTC. It encodes CASSVSDPSGDIQYF.

In DNA, the CDR3 is TGCAGCGTTATAGTGACCGACCACCGGGAGCTGTTTTTT. It codes for CSVIVTDHRELFF. The chain links TRBV29-1 to TRBJ2-2, with D unresolved. The CDR3 consists of 13 residues. Germline CDR1 SQVTM, CDR2 ANQGSEA. V was clipped by 5 bases and J by 9 bases, with 16 bases between them.

The gene calls are TRBV29-1 and TRBJ1-4, with D tentatively TRBD1 (5 bases). Germline CDR1 SQVTM, CDR2 ANQGSEA. CDR3 length equals 15 residues. V was trimmed by 2 bases and J by 1 base, leaving 11 bases between them. CDR3 coding DNA: TGCAGCGTTGAACAGGGTTTTGGAACTAATGAAAAACTGTTTTTT. It is translated as CSVEQGFGTNEKLFF.

This clone was observed a few times. V gene TRBV13 combines with J gene TRBJ1-2; the D gene is possibly TRBD1 (5 bases). The V end was cut by 4 bases, the J end by 0 bases, with 12 bases between. The CDR3 sequence is 15 residues long. Germline loops: CDR1 PRHDT, CDR2 FYEKMQ (reference sequence). In DNA, the CDR3 is TGTGCCAGCAGCTCGACGACAGAGACTAACTATGGCTACACCTTC. The encoded protein is CASSSTTETNYGYTF.

This chain links TRBV30 with TRBJ1-5, with a tentative D call TRBD1 (5 bases). The CDR3 runs 13 residues. Germline lookup yields CDR1 GTSNPN and CDR2 SVGIG (reference sequence). The V end lost 3 bases, the J end lost 1 base, and 7 bases lay between the germline ends. CDR3 sequence: CAWSRDSNQPQHF. The DNA of the CDR3 is TGTGCCTGGAGCCGGGACAGCAATCAGCCCCAGCATTTT.

The chain employs TRBV6-5 and TRBJ1-5; 7 bases are shared with TRBD1. The V and J ends lost 11 bases and 6 bases, in that order; junction bases with no gene match: 13. The CDR3 spans 14 residues. Germline V gene sequence: CDR1 MNHEY, CDR2 SVGAGI. The CDR3 DNA reads TGTGCCTCTAAGGGGACAGCAGGTAGTCAGCCCCAGCATTTT. As protein: CASKGTAGSQPQHF.

The V and J genes are TRBV6-6 and TRBJ2-1, with 10 bases aligning to TRBD1. Germline loops: CDR1 MNHNY, CDR2 SVGAGI (reference sequence). CDR3 length: 15 amino acids. The ends lost 6 bases at V and 8 bases at J; junction bases unmatched: 10. This CDR3 is CASRRDRGRLDEQFF. CDR3 nucleotides: TGTGCCAGCAGAAGGGACAGGGGCCGCCTCGATGAGCAGTTCTTC.

The chain links TRBV2 to TRBJ2-5; 9 bases map to TRBD2. V shed 8 bases, J shed 2 bases, and the junction held 18 bases outside the gene matches. The CDR3 is made up of 18 amino acids. CDR1 and CDR2 (germline): SNHLY, FYNNEI. The CDR3 DNA follows: TGTGCCAGCTCCCTCCCCCTCCTAGCGGGACCCACTCAAGAGACCCAGTACTTC. Amino acids: CASSLPLLAGPTQETQYF. Using reference TRBV2 and TRBJ2-5 for the parts outside the CDR3, the full variable domain is EPEVTQTPSHQVTQMGQEVILRCVPISNHLYFYWYRQILGQKVEFLVSFYNNEISEKSEIFDDQFSVERPDGSNFTLKIRSTKLEDSAMYFCASSLPLLAGPTQETQYFGPGTRLLVL.

The rearrangement links TRBV27 to TRBJ1-2; D not resolved. V was cut by 3 bases and J by 1 base, with 9 bases left in between. The CDR3 spans 14 residues. CDR1 and CDR2 (germline): MNHEY, SMNVEV (reference sequence). CDR3 DNA sequence: TGTGCCAGCAGTTTCTCTGGCCGTAACTATGGCTACACCTTC. This translates into CASSFSGRNYGYTF.

V and J are TRBV30 and TRBJ1-5, with D maybe TRBD1 (6 bases). V was trimmed by 0 bases and J by 6 bases, leaving 9 bases between them. There are 13 residues in the CDR3. The germline V gene has CDR1 GTSNPN and CDR2 SVGIG (reference sequence). The chain's CDR3 is CAWSVQGGQPQHF. CDR3 sequence (DNA): TGTGCCTGGAGTGTACAGGGAGGTCAGCCCCAGCATTTT.

The chain couples TRBV5-1 to TRBJ2-1; possibly TRBD2 for D (5 bases). V was shortened by 0 bases and J by 4 bases, with 11 bases between the two germline ends. The germline CDR1 and CDR2 sequences are SGHRS and YFSETQ. There are 15 residues in the CDR3. The CDR3 bases are TGCGCCAGCAGCTTGGAGGATACTAGATACAATGAGCAGTTCTTC. This translates into CASSLEDTRYNEQFF.

The chain carries TRBV30 and TRBJ1-1; D gene uncertain. The ends were cut back, 0 bases at V and 3 bases at J, with 5 bases in the middle. CDR3 length: 12 amino acids. CDR1 GTSNPN and CDR2 SVGIG come from the germline V gene (reference sequence). The CDR3 DNA is TGTGCCTGGAGTGTAATCGACACTGAAGCTTTCTTT. Amino acid sequence: CAWSVIDTEAFF.

This chain joins TRBV5-6 and TRBJ2-5, with a possible D match to TRBD1 (5 bases). In germline, CDR1 is SGHDT, CDR2 YYEEEE. V was cut by 2 bases and J by 1 base, with 9 bases left in between. The CDR3 length is 14 residues. CDR3 sequence: CASSFRQGQETQYF. The CDR3 region has the DNA TGTGCCAGCAGCTTTCGCCAGGGCCAAGAGACCCAGTACTTC.

The chain couples TRBV7-9 to TRBJ2-1; D perhaps matches TRBD2 (5 bases). CDR3 size: 15 residues. The germline V and J ends were trimmed by 5 bases and 4 bases, with 15 bases remaining between them. CDR1 and CDR2 (germline): SEHNR, FQNEAQ (reference sequence). CDR3 coding DNA: TGTGCCAGCAGCCCCGAGGGAGTTAGGTACAATGAGCAGTTCTTC. Residues: CASSPEGVRYNEQFF.

This chain joins TRBV7-9 and TRBJ2-1; 7 positions match TRBD2. CDR3 size: 18 residues. V trimming: 5 bases; J trimming: 5 bases; junction bases outside the gene matches: 18. Germline V gene data show CDR1 as SEHNR and CDR2 as FQNEAQ (reference sequence). The CDR3 DNA reads as TGTGCCAGCAGCCATCATTCGCCTAGGACTAGGGGTGACAATGAGCAGTTCTTC. Amino acids: CASSHHSPRTRGDNEQFF.